One sample yielded the 10 T cell receptor beta chains listed below, sequenced in a study of tumor-infiltrating lymphocytes in oesophageal squamous cell carcinoma (dated by TCRdb to 2016 to 2018). Receptor libraries were prepared by PCR. Instrument used: Illumina HiSeq 2000. TCRdb ran its own pipeline on the public reads, namely fastp trimming at Q25 and MiXCR clone calling, and kept in-frame beta chains. Under each unique CDR3 protein, matching rows form one entry showing the most common genes and DNA. The sample table records around 26,000 distinct CDR3 sequences; 30% to 40% of these occur just once. Approximately 22% of the sample is taken by the ten largest. Sample: esophageal tumor tissue. Receptors originate from a male donor with esophageal squamous cell carcinoma.

This clonotype is medium-sized (0.01 to 0.1%). The genes are TRBV12-3 or TRBV12-4 and TRBJ1-1; D is perhaps TRBD1 (6 bases). V was pared by 3 bases and J by 0 bases, with 11 bases between. The CDR3 length is 15 residues. The CDR3 region has the DNA TGTGCCAGCAGTTTGGGTGACAGGCTGAACACTGAAGCTTTCTTT. This gives the protein CASSLGDRLNTEAFF.

This clonotype was picked up many times. Since a much larger clone is just one base distant, this may be a read error. The V and J genes are TRBV28 and TRBJ2-5; the match to TRBD2 covers 8 bases. The germline V gene encodes CDR1 MDHEN and CDR2 SYDVKM. There are 16 residues in the CDR3. The ends lost 5 bases at V and 11 bases at J; junction bases unmatched: 19. The CDR3 sequence is CASSPPDSGIVNEQYF. CDR3 nucleotide sequence: TGTGCCAGCAGTCCGCCGGATAGCGGGATCGTCAATGAGCAGTACTTC. The full variable domain, with the rest looked up from reference TRBV28 and TRBJ2-5, is DVKVTQSSRYLVKRTGEKVFLECVQDMDHENMFWYRQDPGLGLRLIYFSYDVKMKEKGDIPEGYSVSREKKERFSLILESASTNQTSMYLCASSPPDSGIVNEQYFGPGTRLLVL.

The gene calls are TRBV10-3 and TRBJ2-4; 7 nucleotides line up with TRBD1. The J call may be wrong; the DNA end is better matched by TRBJ2-7. CDR3 size: 15 residues. Germline CDR1 reads ENHRY; CDR2 reads SYGVKD. The CDR3 reads CAISESRGRVNEQYF. CDR3 bases: TGTGCCATCAGTGAGTCGAGGGGGCGCGTTAACGAGCAGTACTTC.

Ten or more counts support this clonotype. The gene calls are TRBV20-1 and TRBJ2-1; tentative D call: TRBD2 (6 bases). The DNA end is more similar to TRBJ2-5, so the J call may be wrong. CDR1 and CDR2 from the germline V gene are DFQATT and SNEGSKA (reference sequence). This CDR3 comprises 14 residues. In DNA, the CDR3 is TGCAGTGCTAGAGATGGAGGAGGAGGGGAGACCCAGTACTTC. Amino acids: CSARDGGGGETQYF.

The table lists this clonotype with many counts. This rearrangement joins TRBV5-6 to TRBJ2-1; 9 bases map to TRBD2. CDR3 length equals 16 residues. V shed 3 bases, J shed 3 bases, and the junction held 7 bases outside the gene matches. Germline V gene lookup returns CDR1 SGHDT and CDR2 YYEEEE. The CDR3 sequence: CASSYLAGADYNEQFF. The CDR3 DNA reads as TGTGCCAGCAGCTATTTAGCGGGAGCTGACTACAATGAGCAGTTCTTC.

CDR3 amino acids: CASSYREQYF. In DNA form, the CDR3 reads TGTGCCAGCAGTTACCGCGAGCAGTACTTC. This rearrangement joins TRBV6-6 to TRBJ2-7; no definite D call. Trimming took off 2 bases at V and 6 bases at J, with 2 bases between the two ends. The CDR3 has 10 residues. Germline assignment: CDR1 MNHNY and CDR2 SVGAGI (reference sequence).

The CDR3 DNA is TGTGCCAGCAGCTTAGACTCTAGCACAGATACGCAGTATTTT. This codes for CASSLDSSTDTQYF. This rearrangement joins TRBV7-2 to TRBJ2-3; D is undetermined. CDR1 and CDR2 from the germline V gene are SGHTA and FQGNSA. V was pared by 1 base and J by 0 bases, with 5 bases between. The CDR3 runs 14 residues.

This clonotype has at least ten counts. The gene calls are TRBV5-4 and TRBJ1-2; unclear D gene. Trimming stripped 0 bases from V and 8 bases from J, with 11 bases between. Germline-derived CDR1 and CDR2 are SGHNT and YYREEE (reference sequence). CDR3 length: 13 residues. The CDR3 DNA sequence: TGTGCCAGCAGCTTGGTGGAGGGAGGGGGCTACACCTTC. This sequence encodes CASSLVEGGGYTF. Together with reference TRBV5-4 and TRBJ1-2, the CDR3 gives the full variable domain: ETGVTQSPTHLIKTRGQQVTLRCSSQSGHNTVSWYQQALGQGPQFIFQYYREEENGRGNFPPRFSGLQFPNYSSELNVNALELDDSALYLCASSLVEGGGYTFGSGTRLTVV.

Concerning this clonotype: Given a much more abundant clone one base away, this may be a read error. The J gene is TRBJ2-7, the V gene TRBV25-1; 9 bases match TRBD2. This CDR3 has 15 residues. Germline CDR1 MGHDK, CDR2 SYGVNS. The V and J ends lost 5 bases and 7 bases, in that order; junction bases with no gene match: 12. The CDR3 DNA reads TGTGCCAGCAGTAATCCGGGACTAGCTCTCGATGAGCAGTACTTC. Its translation is CASSNPGLALDEQYF.

This sequence joins TRBV28 and TRBJ1-2; D remains unclear. This CDR3 is built from 13 residues. The germline CDR1 and CDR2 sequences are MDHEN and SYDVKM. V lost 10 bases and J lost 2, with 14 bases in between. The CDR3 DNA is TGTGCCACCCGCGACCCGGTGAACTATGGCTACACCTTC. Its translation: CATRDPVNYGYTF.